The 6 T cell receptor beta chains reported below all come from one sample, sequenced in a study of OX40 agonist ivuxolimab in advanced cancers. Only in-frame clones appear in the TCRdb table, and some are missing; sequencing was by immunoSEQ multiplex PCR. The sample includes tens of thousands of clones, 80% to 85% seen only once; the top ten take approximately 20%. Sequenced here: CD4+ or CD8+ T cells sorted from blood, sampled in a trial of the OX40 agonist ivuxolimab. The receptor source for this set is an adult with an advanced solid tumor such as melanoma, head and neck, liver or kidney cancer.

This chain links TRBV6-1 with TRBJ1-4; 7 bases are a match to TRBD1. The CDR3 is 17 amino acids. The J segment lost 4 bases and the V segment lost 0 bases, leaving 8 bases of the junction unmatched. Germline CDR1 MNHNS, CDR2 SASEGT. CDR3 residues: CASSEAPGGTDNEKLFF. CDR3 DNA: TGTGCCAGCAGTGAAGCCCCCGGCGGGACAGATAATGAAAAACTGTTTTTT.

J is TRBJ2-1 and V is TRBV27, with 8 bases fitting TRBD2. The germline CDR1 and CDR2 sequences are MNHEY and SMNVEV (reference sequence). The junction had 8 bases not matched to a gene; V was cut back by 3 bases and J by 4 bases. The CDR3 contains 16 residues. The CDR3 sequence: CASSLGSGGLYNEQFF. The CDR3 DNA reads as TGTGCCAGCAGTTTGGGGAGCGGGGGACTATACAATGAGCAGTTCTTC.

V gene TRBV6-1 combines with J gene TRBJ2-3; 10 bases align to TRBD2. The CDR3 totals 15 residues. Losses at the gene ends were 4 bases for V and 4 bases for J; bases not matched to a gene: 5. Germline loops: CDR1 MNHNS, CDR2 SASEGT. This CDR3 reads CASSGSSGSPDTQYF. The CDR3 region has the DNA TGTGCCAGCAGTGGATCTAGCGGGAGCCCAGATACGCAGTATTTT.

This chain joins TRBV5-1 and TRBJ2-3; a weak D match, TRBD1 (5 bases). The V end lost 1 base, the J end lost 2 bases, and 14 bases lay between the germline ends. Germline V gives CDR1 SGHRS, CDR2 YFSETQ. CDR3 length: 16 residues. CDR3 nucleotides: TGCGCCAGCAGCTTGTCAGGGAATGTACCCACAGATACGCAGTATTTT. Translating it yields CASSLSGNVPTDTQYF.

The V call is TRBV7-5, the J call TRBJ2-5; the table's TRBD2 call for D was not verified on the DNA. TRBV7-5 is termed a pseudogene. The CDR3 sequence is 17 residues long. The CDR3, as DNA: TGTGTCAGAAGTTTTAGGGCTGGCGGGGGAGGTCAAGAGACCCAGTACTTC. This sequence encodes CVRSFRAGGGGQETQYF.

The chain carries TRBV6-1 and TRBJ1-5, with a tentative D call TRBD1 (6 bases). This CDR3 region has 16 residues. The V gene's germline CDR1 is MNHNS and CDR2 SASEGT. The V and J ends lost 2 bases and 3 bases respectively, with 14 bases between them. The CDR3 DNA reads as TGTGCCAGCAGTGAAAGCGCGTGGGGGGCCAATCAGCCCCAGCATTTT. Protein: CASSESAWGANQPQHF.